Below, one TCR beta chain is given with its context. It has no known antigen specificity. Base qualities are not recorded, but no much larger clone differs from it by a single base. The CDR3 measures 16 amino acids from cysteine to phenylalanine. The sequence is cut down to CDR3 DNA, 48 bases in frame from base 1. The CDR1 and CDR2 encoded by the germline V gene are MGHRA and YSYEKL. Trimming at the junction amounts to 5 bases on V and 1 base on J, and the germline ends lie 12 bases apart. The sample is drawn from a study of control samples from healthy donors and cancer patients (TCRdb year 2020). Library preparation used the immunoSEQ multiplex PCR assay. TCRdb re-hosts the immuneACCESS table, in-frame sequences only. Its copies lack some clones; in the studies checked, an unresolved V gene accounts for under half of them, and the cause for the rest is not known. For this sample there are 100,000 to 120,000 clones; approximately 84% appear just once. Together, the top ten hold about 5.9% of the sample.

The sequence links TRBV4-1 to TRBJ2-6, with the D gene possibly TRBD1 or TRBD2, each one fitting 5 bases. The clonotype originates from a man in his late teens or twenties in good health. Sequencing was done on a sample of blood. The CDR3 region: CASSSAGASGANVLTF. The nucleotides read TGCGCCAGCAGCTCCGCCGGGGCGTCTGGGGCCAACGTCCTGACTTTC.